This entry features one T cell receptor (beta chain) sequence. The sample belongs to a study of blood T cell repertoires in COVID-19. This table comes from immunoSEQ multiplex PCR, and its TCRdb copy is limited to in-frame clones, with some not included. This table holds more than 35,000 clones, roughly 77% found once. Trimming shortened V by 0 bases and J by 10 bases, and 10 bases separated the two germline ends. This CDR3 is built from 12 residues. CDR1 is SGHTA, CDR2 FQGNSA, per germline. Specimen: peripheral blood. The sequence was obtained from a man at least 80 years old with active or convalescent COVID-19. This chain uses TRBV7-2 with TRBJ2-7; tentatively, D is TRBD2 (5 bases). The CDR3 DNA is TGTGCCAGCAGCTTAGCCCGGGAACAACAGTACTTC. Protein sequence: CASSLAREQQYF.